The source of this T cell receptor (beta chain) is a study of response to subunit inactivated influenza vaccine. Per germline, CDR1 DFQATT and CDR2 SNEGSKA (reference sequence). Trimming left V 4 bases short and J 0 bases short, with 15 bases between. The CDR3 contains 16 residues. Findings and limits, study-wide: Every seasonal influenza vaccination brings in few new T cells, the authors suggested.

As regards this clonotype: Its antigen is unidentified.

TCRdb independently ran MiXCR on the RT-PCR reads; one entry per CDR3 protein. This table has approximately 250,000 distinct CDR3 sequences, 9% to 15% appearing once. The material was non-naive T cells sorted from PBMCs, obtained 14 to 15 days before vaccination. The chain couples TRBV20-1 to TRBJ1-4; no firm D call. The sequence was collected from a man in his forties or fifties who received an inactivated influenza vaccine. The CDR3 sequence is CSATTAWEATNEKLFF. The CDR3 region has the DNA TGCAGTGCTACAACGGCCTGGGAAGCAACTAATGAAAAACTGTTTTTT.